Below are 7 T cell receptor beta chains sequenced from a single sample in a study of radiotherapy plus CTLA-4 blockade in lung cancer. Assay used: immunoSEQ multiplex PCR; TCRdb lists only in-frame clones, some missing. This table holds about 60,000 clones, around four fifths found once. Sequencing used peripheral blood, obtained from a patient treated with radiotherapy plus ipilimumab. The receptors here all came from a human donor with non-small cell lung cancer who had a partial response to radiotherapy plus ipilimumab.

The chain has TRBV7-2 and TRBJ1-5, with TRBD1 matching over 7 bases. Trimming removed 7 bases from V and 4 bases from J; junction bases left unmatched: 4. The CDR3 covers 13 residues. Germline assignment: CDR1 SGHTA and CDR2 FQGNSA. CDR3 DNA: TGTGCCAGCACGACAGGGTGGAATCAGCCCCAGCATTTT. This codes for CASTTGWNQPQHF.

The chain has TRBV5-1 and TRBJ2-1, with 10 bases aligning to TRBD2. J lost 9 bases, V lost 4 bases, and 7 bases had no gene match. CDR1 is SGHRS and CDR2 is YFSETQ in the germline V gene. This CDR3 has 14 residues. This CDR3 reads CASSKAGGPSEQFF. In nucleotides, the CDR3 is TGCGCCAGCAGCAAAGCGGGGGGGCCGAGTGAGCAGTTCTTC.

The genes are TRBV5-1 and TRBJ1-2, with 8 nucleotides matching TRBD1. V shed 7 bases, J shed 8 bases, and the junction held 10 bases outside the gene matches. Per the germline V gene, CDR1 is SGHRS and CDR2 is YFSETQ. The CDR3 is 13 residues long. CDR3 DNA: TGCGCCAGCGGCACGACAGGGGCTGGGGGCTACACCTTC. Its translation: CASGTTGAGGYTF.

This rearrangement joins TRBV20-1 to TRBJ2-1; tentatively, D is TRBD2 (5 bases). The CDR3 sequence is 11 residues long. Trimming left V 6 bases short and J 8 bases short, with 11 bases between. CDR1 is DFQATT, CDR2 SNEGSKA, per germline (reference sequence). The CDR3 coding sequence is TGCAGTGCCAGGACTGACCATGAGCAGTTCTTC. Amino acids: CSARTDHEQFF.

The V call is TRBV7-6, the J call TRBJ1-6, with D unclear. This CDR3 is built from 14 residues. Germline loops: CDR1 SGHVS, CDR2 FNYEAQ. Trimming removed 1 base from V and 9 bases from J, with 10 bases in between. The CDR3 DNA reads as TGTGCCAGCAGCTTAGGAGGGCTGGGTTCACCCCTCCACTTT. As protein: CASSLGGLGSPLHF.

The gene calls are TRBV7-2 and TRBJ1-5; the D is unclear. V was pared by 5 bases and J by 0 bases, with 11 bases between. This CDR3 spans 15 amino acids. Looked up from germline, CDR1 is SGHTA and CDR2 is FQGNSA. CDR3 sequence (DNA): TGTGCCAGCAGCCCCGGCGGCGCTAGCAATCAGCCCCAGCATTTT. Translated, it gives CASSPGGASNQPQHF.

Only a few counts were recorded for this clone. This sequence joins TRBV5-8 and TRBJ2-5, with 7 bases identical to TRBD2. The germline V gene has CDR1 SGHTS and CDR2 YDEGEE. V shed 4 bases and J 1 base; nucleotides not matched to a gene: 1. The CDR3 sequence is 13 residues long. The CDR3 region has the DNA TGTGCCAGCAGCCGGGAGGTCCAAGAGACCCAGTACTTC. Residues: CASSREVQETQYF.